These T cell receptor beta chains were read from a single sample in a study of T cell responses to AZD1222 COVID-19 vaccine. The repertoire was sequenced with immunoSEQ multiplex PCR; TCRdb's copy has only in-frame clones and lacks some. The table records about 180,000 clones, around nine tenths of them present only once. Here the sequenced sample was peripheral blood, taken 28 days after the second AZD1222 dose. The source of these receptors is an adult who received the AZD1222 COVID-19 vaccine. CDR3s leave out the opening cysteine and the closing phenylalanine or tryptophan. Size values are once, few and many counts, or a class for expanded clones, and some rows have none.

>NA|TRBV20-1
SARDGWEAF
>NA|TRBV15
ATSRGGAGGLYEQY
>once|TRBV4-2
ASSQAGPYEQY
>NA|TRBV7-2
ASRTGTVSGELF
>NA|TRBV19
ASSNWDRGRRQPQH
>NA|TRBV28
ASHPASGQGLDTQY
>NA|TRBV7-2
ASSLNRVSNQPQH
>NA|TRBV13
ASSPVGGLYEQY
>NA|TRBV19
ASSKERLGGYT
>NA|TRBV5-4
ASSFGVEQY
>NA|TRBV5-1
ASSTLDNEQF
>NA|TRBV15
ATREASYYGYT
>NA|TRBV6-2/TRBV6-3
ASSWGQALSYEQY
>once|TRBV6-5
ASSYANGQYQPQH
>NA|TRBV5-1
ASSGRREGFNEQF
>NA|TRBV5-1
ASSLGTGPYEQY
>NA|TRBV27
ASSLFPRHTDTQY
>NA|TRBV10-2
ASRGLAGGSTDTQY
>NA|TRBV27
ASSTLAGGRNEQF
>NA|TRBV6-2/TRBV6-3
ASSRLGVTDTQY
>few|TRBV28
ASGTGANVLT
>NA|TRBV28
ASRLRSGYDTQY
>once|TRBV19
ASSITGLWDNEQF
>NA|TRBV10-3
AHALVAGGYNEQF
>once|TRBV28
ASSWLERPRGEQF
>NA|TRBV4-2
ASKRSTQGPYEQY
>once|TRBV4-2
ASSRSREDYGYT
>NA|TRBV7-8
ASSLIRQGGGYT
>NA|TRBV6-2/TRBV6-3
ASSYLTGFGGTQY
>NA|TRBV19
ASSIGGTDTQY
>NA|TRBV5-1
ASSLRDTSSYEQY
>NA|TRBV4-2
ASSQERVPGGGYT
>once|TRBV9
ASSVDAGGGYNEQF
>NA|TRBV11-3
ASSSRTGTGANVLT
>NA|TRBV7-2
ASSLRSGLGADTQY
>NA|TRBV2
ASSRDSYNSPLH
>NA|TRBV28
ASSSVRGLVVYIQY
>NA|TRBV7-2
ATQGASLPADTQY
>NA|TRBV28
ASSSGTGVFEKLF
>NA|TRBV5-7
ASSQGQGADNEQF
>NA|TRBV10-3
AISESSSTQY
>NA|TRBV6-6
ASSYRTASNQPQH
>NA|TRBV11-3
ASSQISGSGELF
>once|TRBV28
ASRERIETQY
>NA|TRBV7-8
ASSFSSRRGTEAF
>NA|TRBV29-1
SVGQNTGELF